This entry features one TCR beta chain sequence. The sample is drawn from a study of cytomegalovirus exposure and HLA in healthy donors. The PCR made use of 60 Vbeta and 13 Jbeta primers. Only in-frame clones appear in the TCRdb table, and some are missing; sequencing was by immunoSEQ multiplex PCR. The table has roughly 130,000 clones, about 80% seen once. Per germline, CDR1 MNHEY and CDR2 SMNVEV (reference sequence). The CDR3 has 15 amino acids. The germline V and J ends were trimmed by 4 bases and 2 bases, with 15 bases remaining between them. Sequenced input: PBMCs. The receptor was isolated from a man between 18 and 29 years old in good health and CMV-seronegative. The genes are TRBV27 and TRBJ2-7; D may be TRBD2 (6 bases). In nucleotides, the CDR3 is TGTGCCAGCAGTTCTCCCCAGCGGGCCGCCTACGAGCAGTACTTC. It codes for CASSSPQRAAYEQYF.